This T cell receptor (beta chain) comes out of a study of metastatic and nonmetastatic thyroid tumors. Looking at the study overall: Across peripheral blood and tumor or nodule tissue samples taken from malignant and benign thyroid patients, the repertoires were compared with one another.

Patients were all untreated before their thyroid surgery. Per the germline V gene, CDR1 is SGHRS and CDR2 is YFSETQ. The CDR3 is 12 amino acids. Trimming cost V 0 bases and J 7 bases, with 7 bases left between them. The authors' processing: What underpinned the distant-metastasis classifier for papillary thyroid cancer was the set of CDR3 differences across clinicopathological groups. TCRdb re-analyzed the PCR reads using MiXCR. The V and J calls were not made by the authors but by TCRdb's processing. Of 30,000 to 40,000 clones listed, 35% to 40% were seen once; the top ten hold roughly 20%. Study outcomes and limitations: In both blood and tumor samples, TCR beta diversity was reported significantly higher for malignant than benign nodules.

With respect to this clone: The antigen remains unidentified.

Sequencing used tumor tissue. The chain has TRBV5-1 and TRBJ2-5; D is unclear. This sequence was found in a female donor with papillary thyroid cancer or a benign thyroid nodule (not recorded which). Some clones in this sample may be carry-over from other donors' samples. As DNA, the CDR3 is TGCGCCAGCAGCTTGGGTTCGGGGACCCAGTACTTC. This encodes CASSLGSGTQYF.